This T cell receptor (beta chain) was sequenced during a study of metastatic and nonmetastatic thyroid tumors. Overall study context: Comparison of repertoires was carried out across blood and tumor or nodule tissue from malignant and benign thyroid patients.

This clone was observed at least ten times. Thyroid surgery had not been preceded by any treatment in any patient. TCRdb re-analyzed the PCR reads through MiXCR. This sample has roughly 30,000 clones, with around 32% found just once. Germline V lookup: CDR1 SGHRS, CDR2 YFSETQ. The germline V and J ends were trimmed by 4 bases and 2 bases, with 11 bases remaining between them. This CDR3 is 14 amino acids long. This sequence originates from a female donor with papillary thyroid cancer or a benign thyroid nodule (not recorded which). Some clones in this sample may be carry-over from other donors' samples. This chain links TRBV5-1 with TRBJ2-3; D is possibly TRBD1 (6 bases). Sequencing was done on a sample of blood. The CDR3 sequence: CASSEGHLTDTQYF. The CDR3 DNA reads TGCGCCAGCAGCGAGGGACATCTCACAGATACGCAGTATTTT.